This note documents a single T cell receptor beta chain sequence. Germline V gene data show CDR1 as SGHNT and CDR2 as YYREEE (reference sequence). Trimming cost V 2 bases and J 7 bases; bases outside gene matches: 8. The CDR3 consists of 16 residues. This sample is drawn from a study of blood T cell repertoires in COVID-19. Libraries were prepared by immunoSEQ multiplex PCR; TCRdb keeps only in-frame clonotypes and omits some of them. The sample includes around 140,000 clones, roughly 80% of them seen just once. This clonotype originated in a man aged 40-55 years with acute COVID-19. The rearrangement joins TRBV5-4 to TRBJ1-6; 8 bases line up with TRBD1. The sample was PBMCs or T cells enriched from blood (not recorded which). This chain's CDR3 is CASSFEKDRVNSPLHF. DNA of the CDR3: TGTGCCAGCAGCTTCGAGAAGGACAGGGTCAATTCACCCCTCCACTTT.